This TCR beta chain originates from a study of blood T cell repertoires in COVID-19. About the research overall: Material from acute and convalescent COVID-19 was sourced from the United States, Italy and Spain. T cells, B-cell-depleted T cells, or PBMCs supplied cDNA or gDNA.

Seattle enrolled patients during active infection and tracked them longitudinally. The CDR3 covers 15 residues. Trimming took 1 base from V and 0 from J; bases not matched to a gene: 3. Germline V gives CDR1 MGHRA, CDR2 YSYEKL. Some clones are missing from TCRdb's copy, which holds only in-frame ones; the method was immunoSEQ multiplex PCR. The sample yields over 100,000 clones, around 86% seen once. The genes are TRBV4-1 and TRBJ2-7; 7 nucleotides match TRBD1. The sequencing input was peripheral blood. The TCR originated in a woman in her 70s with COVID-19, enrolled during active disease. CDR3 sequence: CASSQGQGHSYEQYF. The CDR3 region has the DNA TGCGCCAGCAGCCAAGGACAGGGTCACTCCTACGAGCAGTACTTC.